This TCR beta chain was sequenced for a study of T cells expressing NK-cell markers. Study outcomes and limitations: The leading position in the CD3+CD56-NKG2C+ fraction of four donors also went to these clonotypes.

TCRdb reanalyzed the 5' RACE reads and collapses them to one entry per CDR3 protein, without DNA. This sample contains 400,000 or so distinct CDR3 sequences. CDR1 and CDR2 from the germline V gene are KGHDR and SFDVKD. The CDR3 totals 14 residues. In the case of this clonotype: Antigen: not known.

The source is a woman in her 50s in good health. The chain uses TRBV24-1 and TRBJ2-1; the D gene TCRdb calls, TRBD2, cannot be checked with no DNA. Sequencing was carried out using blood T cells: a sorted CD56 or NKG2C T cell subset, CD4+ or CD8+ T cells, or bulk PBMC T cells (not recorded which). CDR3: CATSDLGRDNEQFF.